One sample yielded the 32 T cell receptor beta chains listed below, sequenced in a study of cytomegalovirus exposure and HLA in healthy donors. The PCR contained 60 Vbeta and 13 Jbeta primers. Sequenced by immunoSEQ multiplex PCR; TCRdb stores in-frame clones only, minus some. Found here are about 140,000 clones, 75% to 85% of them singletons; the top ten hold 4.5% to 5.5%. The specimen was PBMCs. The receptors here all came from a man aged 40-55 years in good health and CMV-seronegative.

This sequence joins TRBV5-4 and TRBJ2-1, with D perhaps matching TRBD1 (6 bases). CDR3 size: 13 residues. V lost 2 bases and J lost 6, with 9 bases in between. Germline assignment: CDR1 SGHNT and CDR2 YYREEE (reference sequence). CDR3 residues: CASSLQGGNEQFF. The CDR3 DNA reads TGTGCCAGCAGCTTACAAGGGGGCAATGAGCAGTTCTTC.

This chain connects TRBV5-4 to TRBJ2-2; 9 bases line up with TRBD2. V lost 0 bases, J lost 7 bases, and 7 bases stayed unmatched. The CDR3 consists of 16 residues. CDR1 and CDR2 from the germline V gene are SGHNT and YYREEE (reference sequence). CDR3: CASSLGGLAGNGELFF. As DNA, the CDR3 is TGTGCCAGCAGCTTGGGGGGTCTAGCGGGGAACGGGGAGCTGTTTTTT.

This chain uses TRBV6-1 with TRBJ1-1; TRBD1 aligns across 11 bases. Germline V gene sequence: CDR1 MNHNS, CDR2 SASEGT. V was pared by 6 bases and J by 7 bases, with 7 bases of the junction left unmatched. The CDR3 contains 14 residues. The CDR3 nucleotides read TGTGCCAGCAGGGGACAGGGGGGATTATTTGAAGCTTTCTTT. It specifies CASRGQGGLFEAFF.

There are a few counts of this clone. The chain uses TRBV10-2 and TRBJ2-5, with 9 bases lining up with TRBD2. CDR3 length: 16 residues. The ends lost 3 bases at V and 5 bases at J; junction bases unmatched: 10. In germline, CDR1 is WSHSY, CDR2 SAAADI. The CDR3 sequence is CASSDGGGGAEETQYF. CDR3 in DNA: TGCGCCAGCAGTGACGGAGGCGGGGGGGCCGAGGAGACCCAGTACTTC.

The V call is TRBV19, the J call TRBJ2-7; D is possibly TRBD1 (7 bases). The CDR3 totals 15 residues. The germline gives CDR1 LNHDA, CDR2 SQIVND (reference sequence). Deletions cut 7 bases from V and 2 bases from J, with 18 bases between. The CDR3 nucleotides are TGTGCCAGTAAGGGATCCGCGGGACAGCCCTACGAGCAGTACTTC. The encoded protein is CASKGSAGQPYEQYF. The full variable domain, its missing parts supplied by reference TRBV19 and TRBJ2-7, is DGGITQSPKYLFRKEGQNVTLSCEQNLNHDAMYWYRQDPGQGLRLIYYSQIVNDFQKGDIAEGYSVSREKKESFPLTVTSAQKNPTAFYLCASKGSAGQPYEQYFGPGTRLTVT.

The rearrangement joins TRBV7-9 to TRBJ2-5; unclear D gene. Trimming left V 0 bases short and J 3 bases short, with 5 bases between. The CDR3 contains 13 residues. Germline assignment: CDR1 SEHNR and CDR2 FQNEAQ (reference sequence). For the CDR3, the DNA is TGTGCCAGCAGCTTAGCCAGTAAAGAGACCCAGTACTTC. Amino acid sequence: CASSLASKETQYF.

This chain uses TRBV27 with TRBJ2-5, with TRBD2 matching 8 bases. The J segment lost 2 bases and the V segment lost 6 bases, leaving 14 bases of the junction unmatched. This CDR3 spans 17 amino acids. Germline CDR1 MNHEY, CDR2 SMNVEV (reference sequence). The CDR3 region is CASSPGKIGGGQETQYF. CDR3 nucleotide sequence: TGTGCCAGCAGCCCTGGGAAAATTGGCGGGGGGCAAGAGACCCAGTACTTC.

This clone was counted only a few times. The chain has TRBV18 and TRBJ2-7; 8 nucleotides line up with TRBD1. Germline V gene lookup returns CDR1 KGHSH and CDR2 LQKENI. CDR3 length: 16 amino acids. Trimming removed 2 bases from V and 2 bases from J; junction bases left unmatched: 8. CDR3: CASSPGSGQGTYEQYF. The CDR3, as DNA: TGTGCCAGCTCACCAGGGTCAGGACAGGGCACCTACGAGCAGTACTTC.

The V and J genes are TRBV9 and TRBJ1-1, with TRBD1 matching 7 bases. The CDR3 consists of 14 residues. The V gene end was trimmed by 4 bases and the J gene end by 3 bases; junction bases not matched to a gene: 6. The germline CDR1 and CDR2 sequences are SGDLS and YYNGEE. The DNA of the CDR3 is TGTGCCAGCAGCCCTAGACAGGGAGACACTGAAGCTTTCTTT. Residues: CASSPRQGDTEAFF. Complete variable domain (other parts from reference TRBV9 and TRBJ1-1): DSGVTQTPKHLITATGQRVTLRCSPRSGDLSVYWYQQSLDQGLQFLIQYYNGEERAKGNILERFSAQQFPDLHSELNLSSLELGDSALYFCASSPRQGDTEAFFGQGTRLTVV.

The chain links TRBV9 to TRBJ2-7; TRBD2 agrees at 8 bases. There are 14 residues in the CDR3. The J segment lost 3 bases and the V segment lost 4 bases, leaving 6 bases of the junction unmatched. CDR1 is SGDLS, CDR2 YYNGEE, per germline. The CDR3 is CASSPERGHYEQYF. The CDR3 DNA follows: TGTGCCAGCAGCCCTGAGCGGGGGCACTACGAGCAGTACTTC.

The chain employs TRBV6-6 and TRBJ1-1; D perhaps matches TRBD1 (6 bases). Germline CDR1 is MNHNY and CDR2 is SVGAGI (reference sequence). The CDR3 is 13 amino acids. V shed 2 bases and J shed 11 bases, with 15 bases lying between them. DNA for the CDR3: TGTGCCAGCAGTTACGACAGTATGAGGGGGGCTTTCTTT. Its translation: CASSYDSMRGAFF.

The J gene is TRBJ1-5, the V gene TRBV2, with unresolved D. The CDR3 spans 13 residues. The ends were cut back, 6 bases at V and 0 bases at J, with 6 bases in the middle. Germline-derived CDR1 and CDR2 are SNHLY and FYNNEI. CDR3 DNA: TGTGCCAGCAGGGGAGATAGCAATCAGCCCCAGCATTTT. It specifies CASRGDSNQPQHF. Based on the CDR3 plus reference TRBV2 and TRBJ1-5, the full variable domain is EPEVTQTPSHQVTQMGQEVILRCVPISNHLYFYWYRQILGQKVEFLVSFYNNEISEKSEIFDDQFSVERPDGSNFTLKIRSTKLEDSAMYFCASRGDSNQPQHFGDGTRLSIL.

The V and J genes are TRBV25-1 and TRBJ2-3, with 7 nucleotides matching TRBD1. CDR1 MGHDK and CDR2 SYGVNS come from the germline V gene. V shed 0 bases, J shed 3 bases, and the junction held 6 bases outside the gene matches. This CDR3 spans 16 amino acids. CDR3 amino acids: CASSEYVGGGTDTQYF. As DNA, the CDR3 is TGTGCCAGCAGTGAATATGTAGGGGGCGGGACAGATACGCAGTATTTT.

The chain couples TRBV9 to TRBJ2-5; TRBD1 agrees at 9 bases. The V segment lost 6 bases and the J segment 2 bases; nucleotides outside the gene matches: 8. The germline V gene encodes CDR1 SGDLS and CDR2 YYNGEE. The CDR3 has 15 residues. As DNA, the CDR3 is TGTGCCAGCACCTTCGGACAGGGGTTACAAGAGACCCAGTACTTC. Translating it yields CASTFGQGLQETQYF. Supplemented by reference TRBV9 and TRBJ2-5, the full variable domain reads DSGVTQTPKHLITATGQRVTLRCSPRSGDLSVYWYQQSLDQGLQFLIQYYNGEERAKGNILERFSAQQFPDLHSELNLSSLELGDSALYFCASTFGQGLQETQYFGPGTRLLVL.

V usage is TRBV28 and J usage is TRBJ2-5; D possibly corresponds to TRBD1 (5 bases). The assigned J gene may be wrong: the sequence end matches TRBJ2-7 better. The CDR3 has 11 amino acids. The germline gives CDR1 MDHEN, CDR2 SYDVKM. CDR3 sequence reads: CASIGTGEQYF. DNA for the CDR3: TGTGCCAGCATTGGCACAGGCGAGCAGTACTTC.

This chain uses TRBV2 with TRBJ2-7; D possibly corresponds to TRBD1 (6 bases). Trimming stripped 2 bases from V and 7 bases from J, with 15 bases between. The CDR3 totals 14 residues. Germline CDR1 is SNHLY and CDR2 is FYNNEI. The CDR3 is CASSEMARQEEQYF. Written as DNA, the CDR3 is TGTGCCAGCAGTGAAATGGCCCGACAGGAAGAGCAGTACTTC.

The chain links TRBV7-7 to TRBJ2-1; the D gene is possibly TRBD2 (5 bases). Trimming took 4 bases from V and 6 from J, leaving 16 bases between them. This CDR3 has 15 amino acids. The germline CDR1 and CDR2 sequences are SSHAT and FNYEAQ (reference sequence). CDR3 coding DNA: TGTGCCAGCAGCTGGGATTCTAGCCCCAGCAATGAGCAGTTCTTC. It specifies CASSWDSSPSNEQFF.

The chain combines TRBV27 with TRBJ2-3, with D possibly matching TRBD2 (7 bases). The germline V and J ends were trimmed by 5 bases and 4 bases, with 13 bases remaining between them. The germline gives CDR1 MNHEY, CDR2 SMNVEV (reference sequence). There are 14 residues in the CDR3. CDR3 sequence: CASSRGEGADTQYF. CDR3 bases: TGTGCCAGCAGTCGGGGGGAGGGGGCAGATACGCAGTATTTT.

In regard to this clone: The identical CDR3 is also encoded by other nucleotide sequences in the sample. The CDR3 is CASSIDGTSYNEQFF. DNA for the CDR3: TGTGCCAGTAGTATAGATGGGACTTCCTACAATGAGCAGTTCTTC. The V call is TRBV19, the J call TRBJ2-1; possible D gene TRBD2, 6 bases. The CDR3 contains 15 residues. Trimming left V 0 bases short and J 1 base short, with 7 bases between. CDR1 is LNHDA, CDR2 SQIVND, per germline (reference sequence).

This clone was recorded once. J is TRBJ2-5 and V is TRBV7-8, with TRBD2 identical over 12 bases. Trimming at V came to 2 bases and at J to 4 bases, leaving 2 bases not matched to a gene. This CDR3 is 15 amino acids long. CDR1 is SGHVS and CDR2 is FQNEAQ in the germline V gene. For the CDR3, the DNA is TGTGCCAGCAGCTTACTAGCGGGGGGGCGAGAGACCCAGTACTTC. Residues: CASSLLAGGRETQYF.

CDR3 amino acids: CASSLAGGGNNEQFF. The DNA for the CDR3 is TGTGCCAGCAGCTTGGCCGGGGGGGGGAACAATGAGCAGTTCTTC. The chain recombines TRBV5-4 with TRBJ2-1; 8 bases align to TRBD2. The CDR3 consists of 15 residues. The V and J ends lost 0 bases and 5 bases, in that order; junction bases with no gene match: 4. CDR1 and CDR2 from the germline V gene are SGHNT and YYREEE (reference sequence).

V is TRBV27 and J is TRBJ2-1; D is unclear. Trimming removed 5 bases from V and 0 bases from J, with 8 bases in between. CDR3 length equals 14 residues. Germline lookup yields CDR1 MNHEY and CDR2 SMNVEV (reference sequence). CDR3 DNA: TGTGCCAGCAGTGATCGGAGCTCCTACAATGAGCAGTTCTTC. As protein: CASSDRSSYNEQFF.

The rearrangement joins TRBV4-3 to TRBJ2-2; D may be TRBD1 (6 bases). Between the trimmed V and J ends, which lost 0 bases and 4 bases, there was a span of 12 bases. Germline CDR1 LGHNA, CDR2 YSLEER. The CDR3 loop spans 16 amino acids. The CDR3 protein is CASSQDRTVSTGELFF. CDR3 sequence (DNA): TGCGCCAGCAGCCAAGATAGGACAGTTTCCACCGGGGAGCTGTTTTTT.

CDR3 sequence (DNA): TGTGCCAGCAGTACAAATCCGGGACAGGGGAGGGACGAGCAGTACTTC. The encoded protein is CASSTNPGQGRDEQYF. V is TRBV5-6 and J is TRBJ2-7; 10 positions match TRBD1. Germline V gene lookup returns CDR1 SGHDT and CDR2 YYEEEE. Germline trimming cut 5 bases from V and 5 bases from J; bases unmatched to any gene: 13. This CDR3 is 16 amino acids long.

The chain joins TRBV28 to TRBJ1-1; D possibly corresponds to TRBD1 (6 bases). Germline assignment: CDR1 MDHEN and CDR2 SYDVKM. Trimming removed 4 bases at V and 3 bases at J, with 9 bases between. The CDR3 has 13 residues. This chain's CDR3 is CASSSRGYTEAFF. For the CDR3, the DNA is TGTGCCAGCAGTTCCAGGGGTTACACTGAAGCTTTCTTT.

The genes are TRBV7-9 and TRBJ2-6, with 10 bases matching TRBD1. Unmatched junction bases numbered 12, after V lost 5 bases and J lost 2 bases. CDR1 is SEHNR and CDR2 is FQNEAQ in the germline V gene (reference sequence). The CDR3 extends over 19 amino acids. Here the CDR3 DNA reads TGTGCCAGCAGCCAAGCTCCCGGGACAGGGGATGCTGGGGCCAACGTCCTGACTTTC. Residues: CASSQAPGTGDAGANVLTF.

The chain is built from TRBV4-2 and TRBJ2-3; 8 positions match TRBD1. Germline assignment: CDR1 LGHNA and CDR2 YNFKEQ. J gave up 3 bases and V 4 bases, and 3 bases lay outside the gene matches. This CDR3 has 14 residues. CDR3 bases: TGTGCCAGCAGCCGCGACAGGGGAACAGATACGCAGTATTTT. This sequence encodes CASSRDRGTDTQYF.

The chain recombines TRBV5-6 with TRBJ2-2; D remains unclear. Germline CDR1 SGHDT, CDR2 YYEEEE. V was pared by 2 bases and J by 5 bases, with 10 bases between. The CDR3 is 14 residues long. The CDR3: CASSLRLRTGELFF. In DNA form, the CDR3 reads TGTGCCAGCAGCTTACGGCTGCGGACCGGGGAGCTGTTTTTT.

The V gene is TRBV9, the J gene TRBJ2-7; 8 bases align to TRBD1. Germline V gene data show CDR1 as SGDLS and CDR2 as YYNGEE. The CDR3 is made up of 14 amino acids. With V trimmed by 2 bases and J by 2 bases, 3 bases remained unmatched. The CDR3 loop is CASSVGQGPYEQYF. The CDR3 nucleotides are TGTGCCAGCAGCGTTGGACAGGGCCCCTACGAGCAGTACTTC.

This clone was detected a few times. The gene calls are TRBV6-5 and TRBJ1-1; 8 nucleotides match TRBD1. Germline lookup yields CDR1 MNHEY and CDR2 SVGAGI. CDR3 length equals 14 residues. J gave up 7 bases and V 4 bases, and 8 bases lay outside the gene matches. The DNA for the CDR3 is TGTGCCAGCAGTTCTACAGGGGGTGCGGTTGAAGCTTTCTTT. Its translation: CASSSTGGAVEAFF.

This clone was seen a single time. CDR3 region: CASRLKGGGYTF. CDR3 coding DNA: TGTGCCAGCAGGCTTAAGGGCGGGGGCTACACCTTC. The chain has TRBV6-5 and TRBJ1-2, with D uncertain. The germline V gene encodes CDR1 MNHEY and CDR2 SVGAGI. V lost 6 bases, J lost 8 bases, and 13 bases lay in between. There are 12 residues in the CDR3.

The gene calls are TRBV6-5 and TRBJ1-6; 8 bases are a match to TRBD1. The V segment lost 5 bases and the J segment 10 bases; nucleotides outside the gene matches: 10. Germline V gives CDR1 MNHEY, CDR2 SVGAGI. The CDR3 totals 15 residues. In DNA, the CDR3 is TGTGCCAGCAGTCGACAGGGGATCGAAGTGTCACCCCTCCACTTT. This encodes CASSRQGIEVSPLHF.